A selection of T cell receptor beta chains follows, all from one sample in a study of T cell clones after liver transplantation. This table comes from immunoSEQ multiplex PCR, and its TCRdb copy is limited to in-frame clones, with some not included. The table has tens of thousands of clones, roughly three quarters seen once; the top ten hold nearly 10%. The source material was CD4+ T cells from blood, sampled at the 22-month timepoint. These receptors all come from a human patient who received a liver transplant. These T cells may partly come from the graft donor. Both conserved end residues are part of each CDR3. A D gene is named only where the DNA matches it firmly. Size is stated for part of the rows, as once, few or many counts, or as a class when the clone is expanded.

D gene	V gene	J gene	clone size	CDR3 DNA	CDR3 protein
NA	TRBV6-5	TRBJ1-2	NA	TGTGCCAGCAGTTCTACGGGAGCTAACTATGGCTACACCTTC	CASSSTGANYGYTF
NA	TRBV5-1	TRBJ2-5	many	TGCGCCAGCAGCTTGAACAAGGGGGGTGAGACCCAGTACTTC	CASSLNKGGETQYF
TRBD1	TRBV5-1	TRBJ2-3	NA	TGCGCCAGCAGCCCCAGACAGGGTTTAAGCACAGATACGCAGTATTTT	CASSPRQGLSTDTQYF
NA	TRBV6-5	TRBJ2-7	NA	TGTGCCAGCAGTCCAGCCCGGAGTGAGCAGTACTTC	CASSPARSEQYF
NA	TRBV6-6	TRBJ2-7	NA	TGTGCCAGCAGTTACAAGGGAAGCTCCTACGAGCAGTACTTC	CASSYKGSSYEQYF
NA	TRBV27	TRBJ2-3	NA	TGTGCCAGCAGTTCTCCCGGGACACCAGTCACAGATACGCAGTATTTT	CASSSPGTPVTDTQYF
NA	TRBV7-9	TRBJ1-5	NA	TGTGCCAGCAGCTTAGCGCATCAGCCCCAGCATTTT	CASSLAHQPQHF
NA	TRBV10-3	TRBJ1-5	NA	TGTGCCATCAGTGAGGGTGGGGGACTTTATAGCAATCAGCCCCAGCATTTT	CAISEGGGLYSNQPQHF
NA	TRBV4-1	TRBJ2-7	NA	TGCGCCAGCAGCCAAGAACCCCTCGGGACACCTGGCTACGAGCAGTACTTC	CASSQEPLGTPGYEQYF
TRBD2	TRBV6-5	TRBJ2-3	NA	TGTGCCAGCAGACCTAGCGGGGGAAGCACAGATACGCAGTATTTT	CASRPSGGSTDTQYF
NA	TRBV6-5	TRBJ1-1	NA	TGTGCCAGCAGTTACTCACAGGCGACTGAAGCTTTCTTT	CASSYSQATEAFF
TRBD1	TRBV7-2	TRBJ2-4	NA	TGTGCCAGCAGCGTGGGACAGGGGGAAAACATTCAGTACTTC	CASSVGQGENIQYF
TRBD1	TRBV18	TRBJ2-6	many	TGTGCCAGCTCACCAAGGATCGGACAGGGGGCAGCTGGGGCCAACGTCCTGACTTTC	CASSPRIGQGAAGANVLTF
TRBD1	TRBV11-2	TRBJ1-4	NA	TGTGCCAGCAGCTTAGATCGAACAGGGGCGGGGGAAAAACTGTTTTTT	CASSLDRTGAGEKLFF
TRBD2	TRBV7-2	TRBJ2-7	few	TGTGCCAGCAGCCCGGGGGGCTACGAGCAGTACTTC	CASSPGGYEQYF
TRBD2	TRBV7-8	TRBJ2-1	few	TGTGCCAGCCGCCGGACTAGCGGGGTCAATGAGCAGTTCTTC	CASRRTSGVNEQFF
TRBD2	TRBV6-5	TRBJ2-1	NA	TGTGCCAGCAGTTCGACTAGCTCCTATTACAATGAGCAGTTCTTC	CASSSTSSYYNEQFF
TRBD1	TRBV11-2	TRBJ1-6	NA	TGTGCCAGCAGCTTGGGGGACAGGAATTATTCACCCCTCCACTTT	CASSLGDRNYSPLHF
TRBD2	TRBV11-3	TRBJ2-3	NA	TGTGCCAGCAGCGACGGGGGGACCGGGAAGGATACGCAGTATTTT	CASSDGGTGKDTQYF
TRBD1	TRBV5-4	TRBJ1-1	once	TGTGCCAGCAGCTTGGTGGACAGGGGAACTGAAGCTTTCTTT	CASSLVDRGTEAFF
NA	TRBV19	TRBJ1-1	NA	TGTGCCAGTAGTATTAGGGCGGGACACATGAACACTGAAGCTTTCTTT	CASSIRAGHMNTEAFF
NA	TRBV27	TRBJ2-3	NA	TGTGCCAGCAGCCCGGGAAACCGAAATTCTCGAACGCAGTATTTT	CASSPGNRNSRTQYF
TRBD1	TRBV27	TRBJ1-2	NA	TGTGCCAGCAGTTTTTCGGGACAGGGGTATGGCTACACCTTC	CASSFSGQGYGYTF
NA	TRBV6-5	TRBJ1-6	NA	TGTGCCAGCAGTTATTTGGATTTGGGTCCCCTCCACTTT	CASSYLDLGPLHF
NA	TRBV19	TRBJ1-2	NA	TGTGCCAGTAGAACTGCCAGGCCCGTCAACTATGGCTACACCTTC	CASRTARPVNYGYTF
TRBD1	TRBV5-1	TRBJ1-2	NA	TGCGCCAGCAGCTTGGCGGGACAGGCGAACTATGGCTACACCTTC	CASSLAGQANYGYTF
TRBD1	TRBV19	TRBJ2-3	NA	TGTGCCAGTAGTAGCCAGGGACAGGGGGAAGATACGCAGTATTTT	CASSSQGQGEDTQYF
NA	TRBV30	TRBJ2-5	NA	TGTGCCTGGGCGCCGGGGATGAAGACCCAGTACTTC	CAWAPGMKTQYF
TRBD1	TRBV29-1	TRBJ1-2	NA	TGCAGCGTTGAGGACCTAGGGGGCGAGTACTATGGCTACACCTTC	CSVEDLGGEYYGYTF
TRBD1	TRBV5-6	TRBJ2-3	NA	TGTGCCAGCAGCTTAGAGGACAGGGATACAGATACGCAGTATTTT	CASSLEDRDTDTQYF
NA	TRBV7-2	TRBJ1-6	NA	TGTGCCAGCAGCCCTGGGGGGGGCCTTAATTCACCCCTCCACTTT	CASSPGGGLNSPLHF
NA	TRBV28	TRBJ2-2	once	TGTGCCAGCAGCCGCACAGGGACCACCGGGGAGCTGTTTTTT	CASSRTGTTGELFF
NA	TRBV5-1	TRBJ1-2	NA	TGCGCCAGCAGCTTAGACGGAGGGGCCTATGGCTACACCTTC	CASSLDGGAYGYTF
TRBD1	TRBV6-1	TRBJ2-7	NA	TGTGCCAGCAGTGAAGTGGGACAGGGGGCCTACGAGCAGTACTTC	CASSEVGQGAYEQYF
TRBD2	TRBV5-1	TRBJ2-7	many	TGCGCCAGCAGCTTTACTAGCGGGGGGCACTACGAGCAGTACTTC	CASSFTSGGHYEQYF
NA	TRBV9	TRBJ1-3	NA	TGTGCCAGCAGCTCCAGTACCCTTGGCTCTGGAAACACCATATATTTT	CASSSSTLGSGNTIYF
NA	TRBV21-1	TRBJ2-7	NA	TGTGCCAGCAGCCTCGCACACGCCAGCTCCTACGAGCAGTACTTC	CASSLAHASSYEQYF
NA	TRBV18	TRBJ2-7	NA	TGTGCCAGCTCACCGGGAGGGCGACAGGGAGAGCAGTACTTC	CASSPGGRQGEQYF
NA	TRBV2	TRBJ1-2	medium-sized	TGTGCCAGCAGCTATCGGCCTAACTCTAACTATGGCTACACCTTC	CASSYRPNSNYGYTF
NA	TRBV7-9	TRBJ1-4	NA	TGTGCCAGCAGCTTATCTCAGGGGCCCCATGAAAAACTGTTTTTT	CASSLSQGPHEKLFF
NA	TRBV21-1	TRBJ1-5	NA	TGTGCCAGCAATACCGGGACCGAAAGCAATCAGCCCCAGCATTTT	CASNTGTESNQPQHF